This entry features one TCR beta chain sequence. This entry comes from a study of blood T cell repertoires in COVID-19. Germline loops: CDR1 SGHRS, CDR2 YFSETQ. The CDR3 covers 15 residues. V was pared by 4 bases and J by 8 bases, with 7 bases of the junction left unmatched. Two negative PCRs, clearance, or symptom resolution were required of recovered Cohort 3 donors. The table came from immunoSEQ multiplex PCR; TCRdb's copy has only in-frame clones and leaves some out. The data contain about 170,000 clones, around 80% of them singletons. V usage is TRBV5-1 and J usage is TRBJ1-4, with 11 bases that match TRBD1. This TCR came from a man in his fifties or sixties who had recovered from COVID-19. The sequenced sample consisted of PBMCs or T cells enriched from blood (not recorded which). The CDR3 bases are TGCGCCAGCAGCCCGGACAGGGGGCTACGGGAAAAACTGTTTTTT. Translation: CASSPDRGLREKLFF. Together with reference TRBV5-1 and TRBJ1-4, the CDR3 gives the full variable domain: KAGVTQTPRYLIKTRGQQVTLSCSPISGHRSVSWYQQTPGQGLQFLFEYFSETQRNKGNFPGRFSGRQFSNSRSEMNVSTLELGDSALYLCASSPDRGLREKLFFGSGTQLSVL.